These 25 T cell receptor beta chains share one sample of origin, sequenced in a study of control samples from healthy donors and cancer patients. Assay: immunoSEQ multiplex PCR; the TCRdb copy retains only in-frame clones and omits some. The sample records roughly 32,000 clones, 86% being singletons. The sample was PBMCs. All receptors derive from a middle-aged woman with lung cancer.

The chain joins TRBV5-8 to TRBJ1-1, with 7 bases fitting TRBD1. Germline V gives CDR1 SGHTS, CDR2 YDEGEE. J lost 6 bases, V lost 0 bases, and 5 bases had no gene match. This CDR3 is built from 14 residues. CDR3 nucleotides: TGTGCCAGCAGCTTGGAAGGGGGCTGGTCTGAAGCTTTCTTT. Translated, it gives CASSLEGGWSEAFF. Full variable domain (missing parts from reference TRBV5-8 and TRBJ1-1): EAGVTQSPTHLIKTRGQQATLRCSPISGHTSVYWYQQALGLGLQFLLWYDEGEERNRGNFPPRFSGRQFPNYSSELNVNALELEDSALYLCASSLEGGWSEAFFGQGTRLTVV.

The chain uses TRBV7-2 and TRBJ2-6; no firm D call. Germline CDR1 is SGHTA and CDR2 is FQGNSA. CDR3 length: 13 residues. With 0 bases removed from V and 4 bases from J, the gap between germline ends came to 1 base. The CDR3 reads CASSLAGANVLTF. The CDR3 region has the DNA TGTGCCAGCAGCTTAGCCGGGGCCAACGTCCTGACTTTC.

The chain joins TRBV6-4 to TRBJ2-2; D ambiguous. The germline CDR1 and CDR2 sequences are MRHNA and SNTAGT. The CDR3 is made up of 16 amino acids. The V and J ends lost 6 bases and 3 bases respectively, with 17 bases between them. The CDR3 reads CASSEIPGADTGELFF. The CDR3 coding sequence is TGTGCCAGCAGCGAAATTCCTGGCGCGGACACCGGGGAGCTGTTTTTT.

J is TRBJ1-2 and V is TRBV27, with D unclear. CDR3 length: 13 residues. Trimming removed 5 bases from V and 5 bases from J, with 12 bases in between. The V gene's germline CDR1 is MNHEY and CDR2 SMNVEV (reference sequence). CDR3 nucleotide sequence: TGTGCCAGCAGTGCGGACGGATTGTATGGCTACACCTTC. The encoded protein is CASSADGLYGYTF.

The genes are TRBV7-6 and TRBJ1-1, with D perhaps TRBD1 (6 bases). V was pared by 1 base and J by 1 base, with 10 bases between. This CDR3 has 15 residues. Germline V lookup: CDR1 SGHVS, CDR2 FNYEAQ. CDR3: CASSLEAGANTEAFF. The CDR3 bases are TGTGCCAGCAGCTTAGAGGCAGGGGCGAACACTGAAGCTTTCTTT. Filled out from reference TRBV7-6 and TRBJ1-1, the complete variable domain reads GAGVSQSPRYKVTKRGQDVALRCDPISGHVSLYWYRQALGQGPEFLTYFNYEAQQDKSGLPNDRFSAERPEGSISTLTIQRTEQRDSAMYRCASSLEAGANTEAFFGQGTRLTVV.

This clone was seen only once. The gene calls are TRBV6-5 and TRBJ2-2; the D gene could be TRBD1 or TRBD2 (5 bases each). Trimming left V 5 bases short and J 6 bases short, with 13 bases between. From germline, CDR1 is MNHEY and CDR2 SVGAGI. The CDR3 spans 14 residues. CDR3 region: CASSSRGRPGELFF. In DNA form, the CDR3 reads TGTGCCAGCAGTAGCCGGGGCCGACCCGGGGAGCTGTTTTTT.

The chain links TRBV6-5 to TRBJ2-1; perhaps D is TRBD1 or TRBD2 (6 bases each). Germline V gives CDR1 MNHEY, CDR2 SVGAGI. This CDR3 is 16 amino acids long. V was trimmed by 0 bases and J by 2 bases, leaving 11 bases between them. The CDR3 sequence: CASSYSNRGPYNEQFF. The CDR3 nucleotides are TGTGCCAGCAGTTACTCGAACCGGGGGCCCTACAATGAGCAGTTCTTC.

The genes are TRBV6-2 or TRBV6-3 and TRBJ2-3, with D possibly TRBD1 on 6 matching bases. Germline CDR1 MNHEY, CDR2 SVGEGT. The CDR3 covers 17 residues. V lost 2 bases and J 2 bases, leaving 17 bases between the germline ends. Here the CDR3 DNA reads TGTGCCAGCAGTTACATCTGGACAGCATACCCCACAGATACGCAGTATTTT. It specifies CASSYIWTAYPTDTQYF.

The V call is TRBV4-3, the J call TRBJ2-3, with TRBD2 matching 12 bases. V was pared by 3 bases and J by 1 base, with 5 bases of the junction left unmatched. CDR1 and CDR2 from the germline V gene are LGHNA and YSLEER. CDR3 length: 17 amino acids. In DNA form, the CDR3 reads TGCGCCAGCAGCCATGGACTAGCGGGGCCCGGCACAGATACGCAGTATTTT. Amino acid sequence: CASSHGLAGPGTDTQYF.

The chain is built from TRBV28 and TRBJ2-2; possibly TRBD1 or TRBD2 for D (5 bases each). Germline V CDR1 and CDR2: MDHEN, SYDVKM. The ends were cut back, 6 bases at V and 3 bases at J, with 17 bases in the middle. This CDR3 is 16 amino acids long. In DNA, the CDR3 is TGTGCCAGCAGACCCGGGACGGCCCCTGACACCGGGGAGCTGTTTTTT. Its protein is CASRPGTAPDTGELFF. Based on the CDR3 plus reference TRBV28 and TRBJ2-2, the full variable domain is DVKVTQSSRYLVKRTGEKVFLECVQDMDHENMFWYRQDPGLGLRLIYFSYDVKMKEKGDIPEGYSVSREKKERFSLILESASTNQTSMYLCASRPGTAPDTGELFFGEGSRLTVL.

The chain employs TRBV10-2 and TRBJ2-3; 10 bases map to TRBD1. Looked up from germline, CDR1 is WSHSY and CDR2 is SAAADI. Losses at the gene ends were 7 bases for V and 5 bases for J; bases not matched to a gene: 6. The length of the CDR3 is 14 residues. The CDR3 reads CASKDRGRKDTQYF. The CDR3 DNA reads TGCGCCAGCAAAGACAGGGGGCGAAAAGATACGCAGTATTTT.

CDR3 nucleotide sequence: TGTGCCAGCAGCGGGGGAAGTAGGGCCGCGAACACCGGGGAGCTGTTTTTT. It specifies CASSGGSRAANTGELFF. This chain connects TRBV5-5 to TRBJ2-2; the D call may be TRBD1 or TRBD2 (5 bases each). V was shortened by 4 bases and J by 0 bases, with 16 bases between the two germline ends. The CDR3 is 17 amino acids. From germline, CDR1 is SGHKS and CDR2 YYEKEE (reference sequence).

V and J are TRBV27 and TRBJ1-2, with 7 bases aligning to TRBD1. Germline loops: CDR1 MNHEY, CDR2 SMNVEV (reference sequence). J lost 6 bases, V lost 2 bases, and 3 bases had no gene match. This CDR3 region has 13 residues. CDR3 protein: CASSLVTGDGYTF. The CDR3 DNA is TGTGCCAGCAGTTTAGTTACAGGGGATGGCTACACCTTC.

The chain has TRBV7-2 and TRBJ2-5; the D gene is possibly TRBD1 (7 bases). The CDR3 covers 15 residues. Looked up from germline, CDR1 is SGHTA and CDR2 is FQGNSA. V dropped 3 bases and J dropped 1 base, with 12 bases sitting between them. The CDR3 nucleotides read TGTGCCAGCAGCTTGGATCAGGGGGGCCAAGAGACCCAGTACTTC. Protein sequence: CASSLDQGGQETQYF.

This chain links TRBV3-1 (or the pseudogene TRBV3-2) with TRBJ1-2; a possible D gene is TRBD1 (5 bases). This CDR3 comprises 16 residues. Trimming shortened V by 1 base and J by 5 bases, and 17 bases separated the two germline ends. CDR1 and CDR2 from the germline V gene are LGHDT and YNNKEL (reference sequence). This CDR3 reads CASSQGSGGGTYGYTF. The CDR3, as DNA: TGTGCCAGCAGCCAAGGGTCCGGGGGAGGGACGTATGGCTACACCTTC.

The chain uses TRBV6-2 or TRBV6-3 and TRBJ1-1; D gene uncertain. This CDR3 is 11 amino acids long. CDR1 and CDR2 from the germline V gene are MNHEY and SVGEGT. The V and J ends lost 2 bases and 11 bases respectively, with 9 bases between them. Here the CDR3 reads CASSYARWAFF. The CDR3, as DNA: TGTGCCAGCAGTTACGCCCGGTGGGCTTTCTTT.

This chain links TRBV2 with TRBJ1-5; perhaps TRBD1 as D (6 bases). CDR3 length equals 14 residues. The V gene's germline CDR1 is SNHLY and CDR2 FYNNEI. V gave up 4 bases and J gave up 3 bases, with 10 bases separating them. The CDR3: CASSGGRNNQPQHF. CDR3 nucleotide sequence: TGTGCCAGCAGTGGGGGGCGGAACAATCAGCCCCAGCATTTT.

The CDR3 loop reads CSVYIKSTDTQYF. The CDR3 DNA reads TGCAGCGTCTACATAAAAAGCACAGATACGCAGTATTTT. This rearrangement joins TRBV29-1 to TRBJ2-3; the D is unclear. Trimming shortened V by 6 bases and J by 0 bases, and 10 bases separated the two germline ends. The CDR3 spans 13 residues. The V gene's germline CDR1 is SQVTM and CDR2 ANQGSEA.

The chain joins TRBV5-1 to TRBJ1-4; 12 positions agree with TRBD1. V lost 4 bases to trimming and J lost 10 bases; unmatched junction nucleotides: 5. The CDR3 has 14 amino acids. Germline lookup yields CDR1 SGHRS and CDR2 YFSETQ. Written as DNA, the CDR3 is TGCGCCAGCAGCGCGGGACAGGGGGCTCGAAAACTGTTTTTT. This encodes CASSAGQGARKLFF.

The chain couples TRBV5-4 to TRBJ2-2; D unclear. V lost 4 bases and J 6 bases, leaving 7 bases between the germline ends. There are 12 residues in the CDR3. CDR1 and CDR2 from the germline V gene are SGHNT and YYREEE (reference sequence). CDR3 DNA sequence: TGTGCCAGCAGCCCCCGAGCCGGGGAGCTGTTTTTT. Its protein is CASSPRAGELFF.

V usage is TRBV6-2 or TRBV6-3 and J usage is TRBJ2-7; 11 bases match TRBD2. The CDR3 runs 17 residues. The V segment lost 0 bases and the J segment 2 bases; nucleotides outside the gene matches: 6. In germline, CDR1 is MNHEY, CDR2 SVGEGT. In DNA, the CDR3 is TGTGCCAGCAGTTACTCGAGTATTAGCGGGGGGGCCTACGAGCAGTACTTC. Translation: CASSYSSISGGAYEQYF.

Only a few counts were recorded for this clone. The chain combines TRBV30 with TRBJ1-1; D not certain. The germline V and J ends were trimmed by 4 bases and 2 bases, with 8 bases remaining between them. Per the germline V gene, CDR1 is GTSNPN and CDR2 is SVGIG (reference sequence). CDR3 length: 12 residues. The CDR3 DNA reads TGTGCCTGGACGGAATACAACACTGAAGCTTTCTTT. Translating gives CAWTEYNTEAFF.

The CDR3 nucleotides are TGCGCCAGCAGCTTGGGGCGGACATCTGGAAACACCATATATTTT. This sequence encodes CASSLGRTSGNTIYF. This chain connects TRBV5-1 to TRBJ1-3, with D possibly matching TRBD1 (5 bases). Germline CDR1 is SGHRS and CDR2 is YFSETQ. V dropped 0 bases and J dropped 1 base, with 8 bases sitting between them. The CDR3 consists of 15 residues. Combining the CDR3 with reference TRBV5-1 and TRBJ1-3 gives the whole variable domain KAGVTQTPRYLIKTRGQQVTLSCSPISGHRSVSWYQQTPGQGLQFLFEYFSETQRNKGNFPGRFSGRQFSNSRSEMNVSTLELGDSALYLCASSLGRTSGNTIYFGEGSWLTVV.

Within the sample, this clone is medium-sized. CDR3 residues: CASSLGRSDTQYF. CDR3 DNA: TGTGCCAGCAGCTTAGGCCGTTCAGATACGCAGTATTTT. The chain has TRBV11-3 and TRBJ2-3; D ambiguous. CDR1 SGHNT and CDR2 YENEEA come from the germline V gene. This CDR3 contains 13 residues. The ends were cut back, 1 base at V and 4 bases at J, with 6 bases in the middle.

The chain links TRBV19 to TRBJ2-5; D may be TRBD2 (7 bases). Germline lookup yields CDR1 LNHDA and CDR2 SQIVND (reference sequence). V lost 5 bases and J lost 2, with 15 bases in between. CDR3 size: 15 residues. The CDR3 coding sequence is TGTGCCAGTAGTCCGCGGGGGCAGCCTCAAGAGACCCAGTACTTC. This sequence encodes CASSPRGQPQETQYF.